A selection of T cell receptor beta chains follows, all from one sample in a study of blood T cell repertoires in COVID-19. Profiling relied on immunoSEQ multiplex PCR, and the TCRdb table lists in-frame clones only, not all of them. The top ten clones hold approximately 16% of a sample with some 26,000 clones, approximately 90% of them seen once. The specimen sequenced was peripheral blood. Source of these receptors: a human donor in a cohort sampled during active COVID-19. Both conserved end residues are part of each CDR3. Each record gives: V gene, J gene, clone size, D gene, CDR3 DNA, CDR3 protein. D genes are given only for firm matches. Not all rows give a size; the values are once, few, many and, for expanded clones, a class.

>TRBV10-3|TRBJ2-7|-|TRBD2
TGTGCCATCAGTGGTGCGGGGGGTCAGTACGAGCAGTACTTC
CAISGAGGQYEQYF
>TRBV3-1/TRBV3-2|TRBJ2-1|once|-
TGTGCCAGCAGCCAGGGCAATTACAATGAGCAGTTCTTC
CASSQGNYNEQFF
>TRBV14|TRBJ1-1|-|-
TGTGCCAGCAGCCAAAGCTCGGGCACTGAAGCTTTCTTT
CASSQSSGTEAFF
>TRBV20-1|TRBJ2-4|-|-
TGCAGTGCTAGTCTCGGGAGCTCGTTTGCGCTAGCCAAAAACATTCAGTACTTC
CSASLGSSFALAKNIQYF
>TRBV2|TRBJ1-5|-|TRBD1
TGTGCCAGCAGTGAACAGGGGGAGAAAGTTGGGGGGCCCCAGCATTTT
CASSEQGEKVGGPQHF
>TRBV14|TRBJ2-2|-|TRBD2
TGTGCCAGCAGCCATCTCAGCGGGACCCACACCGGGGAGCTGTTTTTT
CASSHLSGTHTGELFF
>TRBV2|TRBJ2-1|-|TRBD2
TGTGCCAGCAGTGAAGGGCTAGCGGGGGCCCTCTCCTACAATGAGCAGTTCTTC
CASSEGLAGALSYNEQFF
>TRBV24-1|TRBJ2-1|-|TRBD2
TGTGCCACCAGTGGCCCCGGGACTAGCGGGAGAGGTGAGCAGTTCTTC
CATSGPGTSGRGEQFF
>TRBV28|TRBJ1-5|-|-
TGTGCCAGCAGTCCCCCTTATAGCAATCAGCCCCAGCATTTT
CASSPPYSNQPQHF
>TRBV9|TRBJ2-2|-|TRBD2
TGTGCCAGCAGCTTGGGACTAGGGGTCGGGGAGCTGTTTTTT
CASSLGLGVGELFF
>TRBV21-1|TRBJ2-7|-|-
TGTGCCAGCAGCAACCTGATAGCGGGGGAGTCCTACGAGCAGTACTTC
CASSNLIAGESYEQYF
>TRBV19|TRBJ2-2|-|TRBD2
TGTGCCAGTAGTCTATCCCCCCCAGGACTAGCGGGAAAGAACACCGGGGAGCTGTTTTTT
CASSLSPPGLAGKNTGELFF
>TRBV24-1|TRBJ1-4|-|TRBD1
TGTGCCGTTCACAGGGGGCGGGGGATAACTAATGAAAAACTGTTTTTT
CAVHRGRGITNEKLFF
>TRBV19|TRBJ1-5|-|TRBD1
TGTGCCAGTAAGCGGGGGACAGGGCCCTGGGGGAGCAATCAGCCCCAGCATTTT
CASKRGTGPWGSNQPQHF
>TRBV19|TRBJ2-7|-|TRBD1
TGTGCCAGTAGTAGAACTGGGACAGGGGATTACGAGCAGTACTTC
CASSRTGTGDYEQYF
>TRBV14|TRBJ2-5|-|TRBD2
TGTGCCAGCAGCCGGAGAGCGGGAGGGGAGACCCAGTACTTC
CASSRRAGGETQYF
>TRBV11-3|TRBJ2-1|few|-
TGTGCCAGCAGCTTACCGGGACTGAGTAGTGAGCAGTTCTTC
CASSLPGLSSEQFF
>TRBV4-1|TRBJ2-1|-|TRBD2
TGCGCCAGCAGCCAAGATCAAGCGGGAGGGCCACCGGGGAGGTTCTTC
CASSQDQAGGPPGRFF
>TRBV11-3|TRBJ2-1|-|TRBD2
TGTGCCAGCAGCATTAGCGGGGGCGGCACCTACAATGAGCAGTTCTTC
CASSISGGGTYNEQFF
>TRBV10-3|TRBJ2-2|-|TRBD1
TGTGCCATCAGTGAGCCCCCTTATTCCGGGACAGGGAACACCGGGGAGCTGTTTTTT
CAISEPPYSGTGNTGELFF
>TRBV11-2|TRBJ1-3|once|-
TGTGCCAGCAGCTTAAGTGGAGGCCGGTCTGGAAACACCATATATTTT
CASSLSGGRSGNTIYF
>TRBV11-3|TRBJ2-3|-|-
TGTGCCAGCAGCTCCGGCTACGCGGGCCCTAGCACAGATACGCAGTATTTT
CASSSGYAGPSTDTQYF
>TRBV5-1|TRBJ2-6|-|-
TGCGCCAGCAGTCGGGTGGCCGGGGCCAACGTCCTGACTTTC
CASSRVAGANVLTF
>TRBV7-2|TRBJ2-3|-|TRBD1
TGTGCCAGCAGCTCGACAGGGGGATGGGATACGCAGTATTTT
CASSSTGGWDTQYF
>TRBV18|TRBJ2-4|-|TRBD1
TGTGCCAGCTCACAAGACAGGGCAAAAAACATTCAGTACTTC
CASSQDRAKNIQYF
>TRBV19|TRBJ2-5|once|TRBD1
TGTGCCAGTAGCCTGACCCCCGGGACAGGAGAGACCCAGTACTTC
CASSLTPGTGETQYF
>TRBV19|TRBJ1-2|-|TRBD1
TGTGCCACCCGGGACAGGCACTCTGAAAACTATGGCTACACCTTC
CATRDRHSENYGYTF
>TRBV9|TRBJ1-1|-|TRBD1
TGTGCCAGCAGCTTCACCGGGACAGCCAACACTGAAGCTTTCTTT
CASSFTGTANTEAFF
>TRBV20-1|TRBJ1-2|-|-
TGCAGTGCTAGAGATAGTGGCTACACCTTC
CSARDSGYTF
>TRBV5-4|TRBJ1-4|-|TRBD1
TGTGCCAGCAGCGAGGACAGGGGTAGGACTAATGAAAAACTGTTTTTT
CASSEDRGRTNEKLFF
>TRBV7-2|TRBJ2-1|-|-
TGTGCCAGCAGCCTAAGAGCGAGCGATGAGCAGTTCTTC
CASSLRASDEQFF
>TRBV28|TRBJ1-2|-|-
TGTGCCAGCAGTTTCCTCCGGGAAGCTAACTATGGCTACACCTTC
CASSFLREANYGYTF